This T cell receptor beta chain is drawn from a study of cytomegalovirus exposure and HLA in healthy donors. Germline V lookup: CDR1 SGHNT, CDR2 YYREEE (reference sequence). This CDR3 has 13 residues. Trimming shortened V by 4 bases and J by 2 bases, and 10 bases separated the two germline ends. This clone has only a few counts. Its antigen is currently unknown. Study results and limitations: Researchers had no immune exposure information except CMV serostatus available.

The PCR used 60 Vbeta and 13 Jbeta primers. Generated by immunoSEQ multiplex PCR, the TCRdb table keeps only in-frame clones and is missing some. The sample shows 55,000 to 70,000 clones, roughly 70% of them seen only once. The chain is built from TRBV5-4 and TRBJ2-7; D is perhaps TRBD2 (5 bases). The sequencing sample was made of PBMCs. The clonotype comes from a woman aged 60-75 years in good health and CMV-seropositive. In DNA, the CDR3 is TGTGCCAGCAGCCCCCGGGATACCTACGAGCAGTACTTC. This sequence encodes CASSPRDTYEQYF.